This T cell receptor (beta chain) stems from a study of blood T cell repertoires in COVID-19. This clone was seen a single time. Data came from immunoSEQ multiplex PCR; TCRdb stores just in-frame clones and leaves some out. The sample records 150,000 to 200,000 clones, 80% being singletons. Unmatched junction bases numbered 10, after V lost 6 bases and J lost 5 bases. The CDR3 loop spans 15 amino acids. The germline V gene encodes CDR1 MNHEY and CDR2 SVGAGI. The sample comprised PBMCs or T cells enriched from blood (not recorded which). This TCR was recovered from a man aged 40-50 years who had recovered from COVID-19. This sequence joins TRBV6-5 and TRBJ2-5; 9 bases are shared with TRBD2. The CDR3 sequence is CASSNQRGAGETQYF. CDR3 nucleotides: TGTGCCAGCAGCAACCAGCGGGGGGCGGGGGAGACCCAGTACTTC.